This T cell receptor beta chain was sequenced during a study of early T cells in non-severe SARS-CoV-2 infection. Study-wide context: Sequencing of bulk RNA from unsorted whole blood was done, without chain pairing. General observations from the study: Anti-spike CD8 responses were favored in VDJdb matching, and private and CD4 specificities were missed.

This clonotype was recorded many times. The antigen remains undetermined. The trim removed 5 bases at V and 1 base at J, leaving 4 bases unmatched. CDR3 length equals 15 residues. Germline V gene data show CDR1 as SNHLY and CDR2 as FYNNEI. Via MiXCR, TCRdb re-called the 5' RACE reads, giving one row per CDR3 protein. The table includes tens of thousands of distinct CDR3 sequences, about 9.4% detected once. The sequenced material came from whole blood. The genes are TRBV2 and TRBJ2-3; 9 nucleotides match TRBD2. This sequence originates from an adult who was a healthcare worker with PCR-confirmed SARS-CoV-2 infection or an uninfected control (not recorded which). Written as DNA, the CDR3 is TGTGCCAGCAGTTTAGCGGGAGTACGCACAGATACGCAGTATTTT. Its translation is CASSLAGVRTDTQYF.